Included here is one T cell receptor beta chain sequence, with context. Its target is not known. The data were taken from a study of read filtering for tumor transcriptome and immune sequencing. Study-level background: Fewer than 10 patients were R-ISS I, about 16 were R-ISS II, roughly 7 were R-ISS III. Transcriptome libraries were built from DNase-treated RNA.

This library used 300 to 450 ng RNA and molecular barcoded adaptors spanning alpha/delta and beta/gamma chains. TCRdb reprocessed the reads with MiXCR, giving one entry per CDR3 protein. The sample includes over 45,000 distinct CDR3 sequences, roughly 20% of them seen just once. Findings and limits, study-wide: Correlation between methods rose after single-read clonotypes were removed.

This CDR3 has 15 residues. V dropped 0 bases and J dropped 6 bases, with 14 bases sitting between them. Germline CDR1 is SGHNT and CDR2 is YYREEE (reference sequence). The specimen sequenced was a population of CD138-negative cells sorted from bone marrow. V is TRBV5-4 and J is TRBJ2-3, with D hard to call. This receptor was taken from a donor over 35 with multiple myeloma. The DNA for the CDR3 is TGTGCCAGCAGCTTGGCGGGCAGTCTAGGGGATACGCAGTATTTT. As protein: CASSLAGSLGDTQYF.